This TCR beta chain stems from a study of CD8 T cells in ankylosing spondylitis. J lost 4 bases, V lost 4 bases, and 7 bases had no gene match. This CDR3 has 15 residues. CDR1 and CDR2 from the germline V gene are SGDLS and YYNGEE. TCRdb redid the calling of the 5' RACE reads with MiXCR, one entry per CDR3 protein. The data show 25,000 to 35,000 distinct CDR3 sequences, with 5.3% seen just once and less than 2% held by the top ten. V is TRBV9 and J is TRBJ2-7; 11 nucleotides agree with TRBD1. This sequence was found in a female donor with ankylosing spondylitis or in good health (not recorded which). Source material: blood, either unsorted or a sorted T cell fraction (not recorded which). CDR3 DNA sequence: TGTGCCAGCAGCCCAAGGACAGGGGGCGGATACGAGCAGTACTTC. Translating gives CASSPRTGGGYEQYF.